This is a list of T cell receptor beta chains from one sample in a study of blood T cells in healthy people across ages. Via MiXCR, TCRdb re-called the 5' RACE reads, giving one row per CDR3 protein. The sample yields some 890,000 distinct CDR3 sequences, roughly 28% seen once. The data also belong to a second study, concerning T cells of mothers and their children.

The specimen sequenced was blood. The receptors here all came from a woman in her forties in good health. Both conserved end residues are part of each CDR3. The D gene is left open where the match is weak. Clone size appears in some rows only: once, few, many, or a class for an expanded clone.

clone_size,j_call,v_call,d_call,cdr3_aa,cdr3_nt
NA,TRBJ2-3,TRBV7-2,TRBD2,CASSRVSSGGGTDTQYF,TGTGCCAGCAGCCGAGTTTCTAGCGGGGGCGGGACAGATACGCAGTATTTT
few,TRBJ2-7,TRBV5-5,TRBD1,CASSLLWDSSYEQYF,TGTGCCAGCAGCTTGTTGTGGGACAGCTCCTACGAGCAGTACTTC
NA,TRBJ2-1,TRBV28,NA,CASSFGNAATHEQFF,TGTGCCAGCAGTTTTGGGAACGCAGCAACCCACGAGCAGTTCTTC
few,TRBJ2-7,TRBV7-2,NA,CAGSLLSATYEQYF,TGTGCCGGCAGCTTACTCTCAGCCACCTACGAGCAGTACTTC
few,TRBJ2-1,TRBV7-8,NA,CASSPEVGASLGNEQFF,TGTGCCAGCAGCCCAGAAGTGGGGGCAAGCCTCGGCAATGAGCAGTTCTTC
NA,TRBJ1-5,TRBV27,TRBD1,CASSTRQGRSQPQHF,TGTGCCAGCAGTACCAGACAGGGTAGGAGTCAGCCCCAGCATTTT
few,TRBJ2-5,TRBV29-1,TRBD2,CSARAGGNSGTQYF,TGCAGCGCCAGAGCGGGGGGGAATTCAGGGACCCAGTACTTC
NA,TRBJ1-5,TRBV4-2,NA,CASSQEYTANQPQHF,TGTGCCAGCAGCCAAGAGTATACAGCCAATCAGCCCCAGCATTTT
few,TRBJ1-1,TRBV2,NA,CASQELNTEAFF,TGTGCCAGCCAGGAGCTGAACACTGAAGCTTTCTTT
many,TRBJ2-7,TRBV4-2,NA,CASSIRDGYEQYF,TGTGCCAGCAGCATCCGGGACGGCTACGAGCAGTACTTC
once,TRBJ1-2,TRBV7-9,NA,CASIRPGDTYGYTF,TGTGCCAGCATCCGACCAGGGGATACCTATGGCTACACCTTC
NA,TRBJ2-1,TRBV5-8,NA,CASSLYDSLILGNEQFF,TGTGCCAGCAGCTTGTATGACAGCCTCATATTGGGCAATGAGCAGTTCTTC
many,TRBJ2-6,TRBV20-1,TRBD1,CSGSRGTSGANVLTF,TGCAGTGGTAGCAGGGGGACGTCTGGGGCCAACGTCCTGACTTTC
NA,TRBJ1-1,TRBV11-2,NA,CASSHPGSYSEAFF,TGTGCCAGCAGTCACCCCGGGAGCTACTCTGAAGCTTTCTTT
NA,TRBJ2-7,TRBV3-1,NA,CASSQGHPIERSYEQYF,TGTGCCAGCAGCCAAGGCCACCCAATCGAGCGCTCCTACGAGCAGTACTTC
NA,TRBJ2-1,TRBV5-1,TRBD2,CTSSLALAALTSYNEQFF,TGCACCAGCAGCTTGGCTCTAGCGGCCTTAACTTCCTACAATGAGCAGTTCTTC
few,TRBJ2-7,TRBV20-1,NA,CSARASPNVYEQYF,TGCAGTGCTAGAGCTTCCCCTAACGTTTACGAGCAGTACTTC
NA,TRBJ2-3,TRBV9,TRBD1,CASSQDRDRGERGTDTQYF,TGTGCCAGCAGCCAAGATCGGGACAGGGGAGAGAGGGGCACAGATACGCAGTATTTT
NA,TRBJ2-1,TRBV7-3,TRBD2,CASSSPGTRSYNEQFF,TGTGCCAGCAGCTCGCCCGGGACTAGATCCTACAATGAGCAGTTCTTC
many,TRBJ2-7,TRBV28,TRBD1,CASGPSGTANEQYF,TGTGCCAGCGGCCCATCCGGGACAGCGAACGAGCAGTACTTC
NA,TRBJ1-1,TRBV11-2,NA,CASSLVAGLRTEAFF,TGTGCCAGCAGCTTAGTTGCGGGGCTTAGGACTGAAGCTTTCTTT
few,TRBJ2-7,TRBV18,TRBD2,CASSPPSGGGYEQYF,TGTGCCAGCTCACCCCCTAGCGGGGGCGGGTACGAGCAGTACTTC
many,TRBJ2-4,TRBV7-9,NA,CASSSLGHAYF,TGTGCCAGCAGCTCTTTGGGACACGCGTACTTC
many,TRBJ2-1,TRBV20-1,NA,CSARVVTANNEQFF,TGCAGTGCTAGAGTGGTAACGGCAAATAATGAGCAGTTCTTC
NA,TRBJ1-2,TRBV5-1,NA,CVSRLTPNYGYTF,TGCGTCAGCAGACTGACACCTAACTATGGCTACACCTTC
NA,TRBJ2-3,TRBV7-9,NA,CASWQLTDTQYF,TGTGCCAGCTGGCAACTCACAGATACGCAGTATTTT
NA,TRBJ1-2,TRBV18,NA,CASSPQPHYGYTF,TGTGCCAGCTCACCTCAGCCTCACTATGGCTACACCTTC
many,TRBJ2-5,TRBV4-3,NA,CASSRRHGVSQETQYF,TGCGCCAGCAGTCGTCGCCATGGGGTGAGCCAAGAGACCCAGTACTTC
few,TRBJ1-1,TRBV29-1,NA,CSVRAGVITEAFF,TGCAGCGTCCGAGCAGGGGTCATCACTGAAGCTTTCTTT
NA,TRBJ2-1,TRBV6-1,NA,CASRETPLVGEQFF,TGTGCCAGCAGGGAGACTCCCCTGGTCGGCGAGCAGTTCTTC
NA,TRBJ2-3,TRBV5-1,TRBD1,CASSPDRAEDTQYF,TGCGCCAGCAGCCCGGACAGGGCGGAGGATACGCAGTATTTT
many,TRBJ2-7,TRBV7-8,NA,CASSLARVTVKTYEQYF,TGTGCCAGCAGCTTAGCACGGGTGACAGTGAAGACCTACGAGCAGTACTTC
many,TRBJ2-7,TRBV19,NA,CASSIKGTAGEQYF,TGTGCCAGTAGTATAAAGGGTACGGCGGGCGAGCAGTACTTC
many,TRBJ2-3,TRBV20-1,TRBD2,CSARVLAGKDTQYF,TGCAGTGCTAGAGTACTAGCGGGGAAAGATACGCAGTATTTT